Below, 32 T cell receptor beta chains from the same sample are listed, as sequenced in a study of cytomegalovirus exposure and HLA in healthy donors (dated by TCRdb to the late 2010s). Library creation used the immunoSEQ multiplex PCR assay. A mixture of 60 forward primers for TCR Vbeta segments and 13 reverse primers for TCR Jbeta segments was used in the multiplex PCR. As stored in TCRdb, this immuneACCESS dataset retains in-frame rearrangements with V and J assigned. A fraction of the clones does not appear; measured against another copy, unresolved V genes explain less than half of the discrepancy, and the remainder lacks a known reason. The sample records 150,000 to 200,000 clones, around 90% of which are singletons. Around 0.85% of the sample goes to the ten largest clones. The sequencing sample was made of PBMCs. These receptor sequences come from a woman aged 25 to 45 in good health and CMV-seronegative.

The rearrangement links TRBV7-9 to TRBJ1-1; D call uncertain. Trimming took 6 bases from V and 1 from J, leaving 6 bases between them. Germline CDR1 is SEHNR and CDR2 is FQNEAQ (reference sequence). This CDR3 spans 12 amino acids. This CDR3 is CASREENTEAFF. Here the CDR3 DNA reads TGTGCCAGCAGGGAGGAGAACACTGAAGCTTTCTTT. Supplemented by reference TRBV7-9 and TRBJ1-1, the full variable domain reads DTGVSQNPRHKITKRGQNVTFRCDPISEHNRLYWYRQTLGQGPEFLTYFQNEAQLEKSRLLSDRFSAERPKGSFSTLEIQRTEQGDSAMYLCASREENTEAFFGQGTRLTVV.

The V call is TRBV19, the J call TRBJ2-2, with D possibly matching TRBD2 (6 bases). Trimming stripped 3 bases from V and 2 bases from J, with 10 bases between. CDR3 length: 15 amino acids. Germline CDR1 and CDR2: LNHDA and SQIVND (reference sequence). CDR3 DNA sequence: TGTGCCAGTAGTATGGTACTAGCCAACACCGGGGAGCTGTTTTTT. Protein sequence: CASSMVLANTGELFF.

The sample holds a few counts of this clone. The chain carries TRBV10-1 and TRBJ1-5; TRBD1 agrees at 7 bases. The length of the CDR3 is 16 residues. V was clipped by 5 bases and J by 3 bases; unmatched bases: 10. The germline V gene encodes CDR1 WNHNN and CDR2 SYGVQD (reference sequence). DNA of the CDR3: TGCGCCAGCAGTCCCTGGGGACAGTTATTCAATCAGCCCCAGCATTTT. Its protein product is CASSPWGQLFNQPQHF.

For the CDR3, the DNA is TGCGCCAGCAGCCAAGAAGTTAGAATCGGGGAGCTGTTTTTT. It is translated as CASSQEVRIGELFF. This chain links TRBV4-3 with TRBJ2-2; D uncertain. The V end was cut by 0 bases, the J end by 7 bases, with 9 bases between. The V gene's germline CDR1 is LGHNA and CDR2 YSLEER. The CDR3 consists of 14 residues.

V and J are TRBV7-8 and TRBJ1-3, with 10 bases matching TRBD1. The germline CDR1 and CDR2 sequences are SGHVS and FQNEAQ. The V gene end was trimmed by 3 bases and the J gene end by 6 bases; junction bases not matched to a gene: 8. The CDR3 is 16 residues long. CDR3 sequence: CASSFTTGGVENTIYF. The DNA for the CDR3 is TGTGCCAGCAGCTTCACGACAGGGGGCGTTGAAAACACCATATATTTT.

This rearrangement joins TRBV30 to TRBJ2-7; weak D call: TRBD1 (5 bases). The ends were cut back, 8 bases at V and 2 bases at J, with 19 bases in the middle. This CDR3 comprises 14 residues. The germline V gene has CDR1 GTSNPN and CDR2 SVGIG (reference sequence). CDR3 sequence: CAGHLIGSPYEQYF. Here the CDR3 DNA reads TGTGCCGGACACCTAATAGGGTCCCCCTACGAGCAGTACTTC.

The V and J genes are TRBV7-9 and TRBJ1-4, with TRBD1 identical over 7 bases. CDR3 size: 17 residues. The germline gives CDR1 SEHNR, CDR2 FQNEAQ (reference sequence). V was pared by 5 bases and J by 0 bases, with 9 bases of the junction left unmatched. DNA of the CDR3: TGTGCCAGCAGCCCGCGGGACAGAAGCGCAACTAATGAAAAACTGTTTTTT. Residues: CASSPRDRSATNEKLFF. Combining the CDR3 with reference TRBV7-9 and TRBJ1-4 gives the whole variable domain DTGVSQNPRHKITKRGQNVTFRCDPISEHNRLYWYRQTLGQGPEFLTYFQNEAQLEKSRLLSDRFSAERPKGSFSTLEIQRTEQGDSAMYLCASSPRDRSATNEKLFFGSGTQLSVL.

This chain links TRBV19 with TRBJ1-4, with D perhaps TRBD1 (6 bases). The CDR3 has 15 residues. V lost 5 bases and J lost 4, with 14 bases in between. Germline loops: CDR1 LNHDA, CDR2 SQIVND (reference sequence). Here the CDR3 reads CASSADRRRNEKLFF. In DNA form, the CDR3 reads TGTGCCAGTAGTGCTGACAGGCGCCGTAATGAAAAACTGTTTTTT.

V gene TRBV7-2 combines with J gene TRBJ1-1; the D is unclear. Looked up from germline, CDR1 is SGHTA and CDR2 is FQGNSA. Trimming removed 4 bases from V and 2 bases from J, with 8 bases in between. The CDR3 length is 13 residues. As DNA, the CDR3 is TGTGCCAGCAGCTCGTACATCAACACTGAAGCTTTCTTT. It specifies CASSSYINTEAFF.

This chain connects TRBV6-5 to TRBJ1-5, with TRBD1 matching over 7 bases. The CDR3 extends over 15 amino acids. The ends lost 5 bases at V and 2 bases at J; junction bases unmatched: 6. Per the germline V gene, CDR1 is MNHEY and CDR2 is SVGAGI. The CDR3 sequence is CASSLRQGGNQPQHF. The DNA of the CDR3 is TGTGCCAGCAGTCTCCGACAGGGAGGCAATCAGCCCCAGCATTTT.

This sequence joins TRBV19 and TRBJ2-7; TRBD1 matches 7 bases. The CDR3 is 14 residues long. Trimming at V came to 1 base and at J to 4 bases, leaving 4 bases not matched to a gene. CDR1 and CDR2 (germline): LNHDA, SQIVND (reference sequence). The CDR3 bases are TGTGCCAGTAGTATAGCCAGGGGACAGTACGAGCAGTACTTC. Translating gives CASSIARGQYEQYF.

This chain joins TRBV29-1 and TRBJ1-1; weak D call: TRBD1 (5 bases). The germline V gene encodes CDR1 SQVTM and CDR2 ANQGSEA. Trimming cost V 7 bases and J 1 base, with 16 bases left between them. The CDR3 runs 14 residues. CDR3 region: CSAHGLTANTEAFF. In nucleotides, the CDR3 is TGCAGCGCCCACGGTTTGACAGCGAACACTGAAGCTTTCTTT.

The chain combines TRBV7-9 with TRBJ2-5; D is ambiguous. This CDR3 has 15 residues. Trimming stripped 5 bases from V and 1 base from J, with 14 bases between. Germline CDR1 SEHNR, CDR2 FQNEAQ (reference sequence). The CDR3 here is CASSLEPVAQETQYF. The CDR3 nucleotides are TGTGCCAGCAGCCTCGAACCTGTAGCCCAAGAGACCCAGTACTTC.

This clone was seen just once. The chain carries TRBV16 and TRBJ2-3, with D unclear. Germline CDR1 is KGHSY and CDR2 is FQNENV. V lost 1 base, J lost 4 bases, and 6 bases lay in between. The CDR3 runs 13 residues. The CDR3 DNA is TGTGCCAGCAGCCAATTATCGTCAGATACGCAGTATTTT. It is translated as CASSQLSSDTQYF.

The V and J genes are TRBV9 and TRBJ2-1, with a tentative D call TRBD2 (7 bases). The CDR3 consists of 18 residues. V was pared by 1 base and J by 4 bases, with 21 bases between. Germline loops: CDR1 SGDLS, CDR2 YYNGEE. The CDR3 DNA follows: TGTGCCAGCAGCGTACGCGAGGGGGGGCCTTGGCCTTACAATGAGCAGTTCTTC. Translation gives CASSVREGGPWPYNEQFF.

The rearrangement uses TRBV9 and TRBJ1-4; 10 nucleotides agree with TRBD1. V dropped 4 bases and J dropped 3; count of bases not matched to a gene: 6. CDR3 length equals 16 residues. Germline assignment: CDR1 SGDLS and CDR2 YYNGEE. The CDR3 DNA follows: TGTGCCAGCAGCACGACAGGGGGCACAGCTAATGAAAAACTGTTTTTT. It specifies CASSTTGGTANEKLFF.

CDR3 in DNA: TGTGCCAGCCGCCCCGGACTAGCGGAGGGGGAGCAGTTCTTC. This encodes CASRPGLAEGEQFF. The chain uses TRBV11-3 and TRBJ2-1, with 10 bases that match TRBD2. Germline trimming cut 8 bases from V and 10 bases from J; bases unmatched to any gene: 11. Germline assignment: CDR1 SGHNT and CDR2 YENEEA. The CDR3 totals 14 residues.

V usage is TRBV6-6 and J usage is TRBJ1-4; 10 bases fit TRBD1. The CDR3 is made up of 15 amino acids. Germline assignment: CDR1 MNHNY and CDR2 SVGAGI (reference sequence). V was clipped by 6 bases and J by 6 bases; unmatched bases: 7. CDR3 DNA: TGTGCCAGCAGGGACATCGGGACAGGGGATGAAAAACTGTTTTTT. This translates into CASRDIGTGDEKLFF.

This clone was observed once. J is TRBJ2-3 and V is TRBV10-2; TRBD1 agrees at 9 bases. The V gene's germline CDR1 is WSHSY and CDR2 SAAADI. The CDR3 consists of 15 residues. J gave up 8 bases and V 6 bases, and 12 bases lay outside the gene matches. CDR3 protein: CASSAVQGAHVTQYF. The CDR3 bases are TGCGCCAGCAGCGCGGTACAGGGGGCACACGTTACGCAGTATTTT.

This clone was detected only once. The chain employs TRBV10-2 and TRBJ2-3; possible D gene TRBD2, 6 bases. Germline V lookup: CDR1 WSHSY, CDR2 SAAADI. The CDR3 consists of 16 residues. V was trimmed by 7 bases and J by 4 bases, leaving 21 bases between them. The CDR3 spells CASTPGPSDPPDTQYF. The CDR3 DNA reads TGCGCCAGCACCCCCGGGCCTAGCGATCCGCCAGATACGCAGTATTTT.

The V gene is TRBV29-1, the J gene TRBJ2-3, with 11 bases that match TRBD2. CDR1 is SQVTM, CDR2 ANQGSEA, per germline. V was clipped by 8 bases and J by 4 bases; unmatched bases: 5. The CDR3 totals 13 residues. The chain's CDR3 is CSTQTSGADTQYF. The CDR3 coding sequence is TGCAGCACACAGACTAGCGGGGCAGATACGCAGTATTTT.

This clone appeared a single time. The V and J genes are TRBV2 and TRBJ2-3; 11 bases are shared with TRBD2. In germline, CDR1 is SNHLY, CDR2 FYNNEI. The CDR3 is 14 amino acids. The trim removed 6 bases at V and 4 bases at J, leaving 3 bases unmatched. The CDR3, as DNA: TGTGCCAGCAGCAAGACTAGCGGGGCAGATACGCAGTATTTT. Translating it yields CASSKTSGADTQYF.

CDR3 DNA: TGCAGTGCTAGCCGACACTACGAGCAGTACTTC. Translated, it gives CSASRHYEQYF. The rearrangement links TRBV20-1 to TRBJ2-7, with D uncertain. The CDR3 totals 11 residues. Deletions cut 3 bases from V and 3 bases from J, with 6 bases between. The germline V gene encodes CDR1 DFQATT and CDR2 SNEGSKA (reference sequence).

This clone was counted between two and nine times. This rearrangement joins TRBV5-1 to TRBJ2-1; perhaps TRBD2 as D (6 bases). The CDR3 runs 15 residues. The V gene's germline CDR1 is SGHRS and CDR2 YFSETQ. V was clipped by 0 bases and J by 6 bases, with 13 bases between them. CDR3 sequence reads: CASSLARGMINEQFF. The CDR3 bases are TGCGCCAGCAGCTTGGCGCGGGGCATGATCAATGAGCAGTTCTTC.

This clone was counted only a few times. The V gene is TRBV7-6, the J gene TRBJ2-1; 14 bases fit TRBD2. Germline CDR1 is SGHVS and CDR2 is FNYEAQ. Germline trimming cut 5 bases from V and 8 bases from J; bases unmatched to any gene: 11. The CDR3 totals 17 residues. CDR3 nucleotide sequence: TGTGCCAGCAGCCGAGGGACTAGCGGGAGATTGGGTCATGAGCAGTTCTTC. Residues: CASSRGTSGRLGHEQFF.

The chain carries TRBV18 and TRBJ1-1; D is undetermined. Germline V lookup: CDR1 KGHSH, CDR2 LQKENI. The CDR3 runs 13 residues. Between the trimmed V and J ends, which lost 3 bases and 5 bases, there was a span of 10 bases. The CDR3 DNA follows: TGTGCCAGCTCACCCGGGTCCCAGACTGAAGCTTTCTTT. Its protein is CASSPGSQTEAFF.

Here the CDR3 DNA reads TGCAGCGTTATCGTTAACACCAAAAACATTCAGTACTTC. Translation gives CSVIVNTKNIQYF. This chain uses TRBV29-1 with TRBJ2-4; D unresolved. Trimming removed 5 bases at V and 2 bases at J, with 10 bases between. This CDR3 has 13 residues. Per the germline V gene, CDR1 is SQVTM and CDR2 is ANQGSEA.

This chain uses TRBV5-4 with TRBJ2-7, with 11 bases lining up with TRBD2. Germline values: CDR1 SGHNT, CDR2 YYREEE (reference sequence). The junction had 7 bases not matched to a gene; V was cut back by 0 bases and J by 5 bases. The CDR3 is 16 residues long. The CDR3 spells CASSLASGGRVHEQYF. The CDR3 DNA reads TGTGCCAGCAGCTTGGCTAGCGGGGGGCGGGTCCACGAGCAGTACTTC.

This clone has just one count. The chain carries TRBV5-4 and TRBJ1-1, with D tentatively TRBD1 (6 bases). Trimming cost V 7 bases and J 1 base, with 8 bases left between them. Germline V gene lookup returns CDR1 SGHNT and CDR2 YYREEE (reference sequence). The CDR3 length is 12 residues. CDR3 residues: CASQGQNTEAFF. In DNA form, the CDR3 reads TGTGCCAGCCAGGGGCAGAACACTGAAGCTTTCTTT.

This chain links TRBV30 with TRBJ2-3, with D perhaps matching TRBD2 (6 bases). V dropped 0 bases and J dropped 2 bases, with 15 bases sitting between them. Germline V gene lookup returns CDR1 GTSNPN and CDR2 SVGIG (reference sequence). The CDR3 covers 16 residues. The CDR3 sequence: CAWSVPLGGPTDTQYF. In DNA, the CDR3 is TGTGCCTGGAGTGTACCGCTAGGAGGGCCCACAGATACGCAGTATTTT.

This sequence joins TRBV4-1 and TRBJ1-1, with TRBD1 as a possible D gene (5 bases). Germline V gives CDR1 MGHRA, CDR2 YSYEKL. This CDR3 is 17 amino acids long. V gave up 0 bases and J gave up 4 bases, with 18 bases separating them. As DNA, the CDR3 is TGCGCCAGCAGCCAAGATTGGGGCAGGGCCATCACCACTGAAGCTTTCTTT. Its translation is CASSQDWGRAITTEAFF.

The V call is TRBV18, the J call TRBJ1-3, with D hard to call. V shed 0 bases and J shed 0 bases, with 9 bases lying between them. This CDR3 region has 16 residues. Per the germline V gene, CDR1 is KGHSH and CDR2 is LQKENI. CDR3 residues: CASSPPRVLSGNTIYF. The CDR3 DNA reads as TGTGCCAGCTCACCACCGAGGGTGCTCTCTGGAAACACCATATATTTT.